This entry lists 8 T cell receptor beta chains sequenced from one sample in a study of blood T cells in healthy people across ages (dated by TCRdb to between 2014 and 2017). Libraries were built with 5' RACE. Sequencing took place on an Illumina HiSeq 2500. A second roughly 6 to 12 cycle PCR used a sample-barcoded 5' primer and a J-beta primer mix. The public reads were quality trimmed at Q25 with fastp and then assembled into clones with MiXCR by TCRdb, keeping productive beta chains. Identical CDR3 protein sequences are pooled into one entry, listed with their most common genes and DNA. The sample table contains about 380,000 distinct CDR3 sequences; only one count was recorded for approximately 51% of them. The top ten clones comprise around 50% of the sample. Sample: blood. Every receptor here comes from a man aged 55-75 years in good health.

CDR3 amino acids: CASSSRDDYEQYF. The CDR3 region has the DNA TGTGCCAGCAGCTCCCGGGACGACTACGAGCAGTACTTC. The chain carries TRBV5-6 and TRBJ2-5; perhaps D is TRBD1 or TRBD2 (5 bases each). The tail of the sequence fits TRBJ2-7 better, so the J call may be wrong. Germline V gene data show CDR1 as SGHDT and CDR2 as YYEEEE. This CDR3 is built from 13 residues.

This clonotype was counted between two and nine times. The V call is TRBV5-1, the J call TRBJ1-2; possibly TRBD1 for D (5 bases). Germline V lookup: CDR1 SGHRS, CDR2 YFSETQ. CDR3 size: 14 residues. Trimming took off 4 bases at V and 3 bases at J, with 13 bases between the two ends. CDR3 loop: CASSARGSYYGYTF. CDR3 nucleotides: TGCGCCAGCAGCGCACGGGGCAGCTACTATGGCTACACCTTC.

In its sample, this clonotype was seen once. The CDR3 is CASSPGGTRRYNEQFF. The CDR3 region has the DNA TGTGCCAGCAGCCCGGGCGGGACTAGACGATACAATGAGCAGTTCTTC. The V gene is TRBV21-1, the J gene TRBJ2-1; TRBD2 reflects the table's D call only, with no check against the DNA. TRBV21-1 is classified as a pseudogene. This CDR3 region has 16 residues.

The rearrangement links TRBV6-5 to TRBJ1-4; a possible D gene is TRBD1 (6 bases). The V gene lost 5 bases and the J gene lost 12 bases, with 19 bases spanning the gap. The CDR3 runs to 14 residues. Germline V CDR1 and CDR2: MNHEY, SVGAGI. DNA for the CDR3: TGTGCCAGCAGTCACCCCGTCAGGGGTGCGGAACTGTTTTTT. Translating it yields CASSHPVRGAELFF.

The CDR3 nucleotides read TGTGCCAGCAGCCTAACCCTTACCGGGACAGGGGGCGAGGCCCAGTACTTC. It encodes CASSLTLTGTGGEAQYF. The genes are TRBV7-2 and TRBJ2-5; TRBD1 aligns across 12 bases. Germline V gene data show CDR1 as SGHTA and CDR2 as FQGNSA. CDR3 length equals 17 residues. The J segment lost 9 bases and the V segment lost 5 bases, leaving 16 bases of the junction unmatched.

This sequence joins TRBV6-2 or TRBV6-3 and TRBJ2-1, with 7 bases matching TRBD2. The V segment lost 0 bases and the J segment 2 bases; nucleotides outside the gene matches: 4. Germline V lookup: CDR1 MNHEY, CDR2 SVGEGT. The CDR3 is 16 amino acids. CDR3 amino acids: CASSYSTSPPYNEQFF. For the CDR3, the DNA is TGTGCCAGCAGTTACTCGACTAGCCCCCCCTACAATGAGCAGTTCTTC.

CDR3 in DNA: TGTGCCAGCACCCACTTGGGGGCTGAAGCTTTCTTT. It codes for CASTHLGAEAFF. The chain combines TRBV6-2 or TRBV6-3 with TRBJ1-1; possibly TRBD1 for D (5 bases). In germline, CDR1 is MNHEY, CDR2 SVGEGT. V gave up 7 bases and J gave up 6 bases, with 12 bases separating them. The CDR3 covers 12 residues.

In its sample, this clonotype was seen once. The chain couples TRBV10-3 to TRBJ2-3; TRBD2 matches at 8 bases. Germline V lookup: CDR1 ENHRY, CDR2 SYGVKD. This CDR3 comprises 15 residues. J was trimmed by 4 bases and V by 4 bases; bases with no gene match: 7. In DNA, the CDR3 is TGTGCCATCAGTGTGAAGCGGGAGATGGCAGATACGCAGTATTTT. It specifies CAISVKREMADTQYF.